This T cell receptor beta chain was retrieved from a study of blood T cell repertoires in COVID-19. Generated by immunoSEQ multiplex PCR, the TCRdb table keeps only in-frame clones and is missing some. Of some 110,000 clones in the sample, roughly 82% were seen once. Germline CDR1 is SNHLY and CDR2 is FYNNEI. The CDR3 spans 15 residues. The germline V and J ends were trimmed by 1 base and 0 bases, with 7 bases remaining between them. This clone was seen only once. The sample consisted of peripheral blood. This sequence was found in a human donor in a cohort sampled during active COVID-19. V gene TRBV2 combines with J gene TRBJ1-5; D ambiguous. CDR3 residues: CASSEEWHSNQPQHF. CDR3 DNA: TGTGCCAGCAGTGAAGAGTGGCATAGCAATCAGCCCCAGCATTTT.